The clone carrying this T cell receptor beta chain was found a few times. Its antigen is not known. The sample is drawn from a study of CD8 T cells in ankylosing spondylitis. Study-level findings and limits: Made up of under 10 highly homologous variants, a TCR beta motif appeared characteristic of ankylosing spondylitis blood. Disease-linked clones were reportedly significantly enriched in matched ankylosing spondylitis synovial fluid. In peripheral blood, disease-linked CD8+ clones occurred at relatively low frequencies.

The trim removed 5 bases at V and 4 bases at J, leaving 3 bases unmatched. CDR3 length: 14 residues. The germline V gene has CDR1 MDHEN and CDR2 SYDVKM. TCRdb re-called the 5' RACE reads through MiXCR, storing one row per CDR3 protein. The sample comprises around 340,000 distinct CDR3 sequences, 20% of which are singletons, and roughly 13% rests with the top ten. This clonotype was sampled from a male donor with ankylosing spondylitis or in good health (not recorded which). Sample: blood, either unsorted or a sorted T cell fraction (not recorded which). The rearrangement joins TRBV28 to TRBJ2-2; 8 nucleotides match TRBD1. Here the CDR3 reads CASSPGTGTGELFF. For the CDR3, the DNA is TGTGCCAGCAGTCCCGGGACAGGCACCGGGGAGCTGTTTTTT.